This passage covers 16 T cell receptor beta chains from one sample sequenced in a study of blood T cell repertoires in COVID-19. The repertoire was sequenced with immunoSEQ multiplex PCR; TCRdb's copy has only in-frame clones and lacks some. Of some 110,000 clones in the sample, around three quarters were seen once. The sequenced material came from peripheral blood. These receptors came from a man between 65 and 85 years old with acute or convalescent COVID-19.

The chain has TRBV6-4 and TRBJ2-7, with 7 positions matching TRBD2. V trimming: 5 bases; J trimming: 0 bases; junction bases outside the gene matches: 7. CDR1 is MRHNA, CDR2 SNTAGT, per germline. The CDR3 covers 15 residues. The CDR3 is CASSREGLGSYEQYF. The CDR3 nucleotides read TGTGCCAGCAGTAGGGAGGGCCTCGGCTCCTACGAGCAGTACTTC.

The V and J genes are TRBV28 and TRBJ2-1; weak D call: TRBD1 (6 bases). Per the germline V gene, CDR1 is MDHEN and CDR2 is SYDVKM. V was shortened by 8 bases and J by 6 bases, with 8 bases between the two germline ends. This CDR3 comprises 11 residues. Here the CDR3 reads CASSGVNEQFF. The CDR3 DNA sequence: TGTGCCAGCTCAGGGGTCAATGAGCAGTTCTTC.

J is TRBJ2-7 and V is TRBV12-3 or TRBV12-4, with a possible D match to TRBD2 (5 bases). V shed 5 bases and J shed 4 bases, with 6 bases lying between them. This CDR3 spans 11 amino acids. The CDR3 DNA is TGTGCCAGCAGTCCGGGATACGAGCAGTACTTC. This sequence encodes CASSPGYEQYF.

This clone turned up a few times. The chain links TRBV7-2 to TRBJ1-2; D ambiguous. The V and J ends lost 1 base and 0 bases respectively, with 12 bases between them. Germline CDR1 is SGHTA and CDR2 is FQGNSA. The CDR3 is made up of 16 amino acids. The CDR3 loop reads CASSLGLTDPNYGYTF. CDR3 bases: TGTGCCAGCAGCTTAGGGCTCACAGACCCTAACTATGGCTACACCTTC.

The chain joins TRBV7-2 to TRBJ1-1, with 7 bases aligning to TRBD1. This CDR3 comprises 14 residues. Per the germline V gene, CDR1 is SGHTA and CDR2 is FQGNSA. Trimming removed 3 bases from V and 4 bases from J; junction bases left unmatched: 5. The CDR3 here is CASSFDRVGTEAFF. The CDR3 DNA is TGTGCCAGCAGCTTCGACAGGGTGGGCACTGAAGCTTTCTTT.

The chain is built from TRBV2 and TRBJ2-1; D may be TRBD1 (6 bases). The CDR3 is 15 amino acids. Trimming took 6 bases from V and 4 from J, leaving 16 bases between them. Per the germline V gene, CDR1 is SNHLY and CDR2 is FYNNEI. This CDR3 reads CASSRPGTIYNEQFF. CDR3 coding DNA: TGTGCCAGCAGCCGCCCGGGGACAATATACAATGAGCAGTTCTTC.

The V gene is TRBV11-2, the J gene TRBJ2-1; 8 bases agree with TRBD1. V shed 5 bases, J shed 0 bases, and the junction held 9 bases outside the gene matches. The CDR3 length is 17 residues. CDR1 is SGHAT and CDR2 is FQNNGV in the germline V gene. This chain's CDR3 is CASSPRQGMSSYNEQFF. As DNA, the CDR3 is TGTGCCAGCAGCCCCCGACAGGGGATGAGCTCCTACAATGAGCAGTTCTTC.

The J gene is TRBJ2-7, the V gene TRBV12-3 or TRBV12-4, with D possibly TRBD2 on 6 matching bases. V lost 2 bases to trimming and J lost 2 bases, with 7 bases between them. The CDR3 is 13 amino acids. CDR3 coding DNA: TGTGCCAGCAGTTTACGGGAGACCTACGAGCAGTACTTC. Its protein product is CASSLRETYEQYF.

This clone was observed a few times. As DNA, the CDR3 is TGTGCCAGCAACCACGGGGGGGCTGGTGAGCAGTACTTC. Protein product: CASNHGGAGEQYF. The chain has TRBV11-2 and TRBJ2-7; 8 bases are shared with TRBD2. V lost 7 bases to trimming and J lost 7 bases; unmatched junction nucleotides: 9. The CDR3 contains 13 residues. The germline V gene encodes CDR1 SGHAT and CDR2 FQNNGV.

This sequence joins TRBV7-2 and TRBJ2-7; 9 bases are a match to TRBD2. J gave up 3 bases and V 3 bases, and 9 bases lay outside the gene matches. The germline gives CDR1 SGHTA, CDR2 FQGNSA. CDR3 length: 16 residues. The CDR3 reads CASSFLGGTSSYEQYF. CDR3 coding DNA: TGTGCCAGCAGCTTTTTAGGGGGGACTAGCAGCTACGAGCAGTACTTC.

The J gene is TRBJ2-3, the V gene TRBV27; 7 bases line up with TRBD2. Looked up from germline, CDR1 is MNHEY and CDR2 is SMNVEV (reference sequence). After removal of 2 bases from V and 2 bases from J, the junction contained 4 bases not matched to a gene. The CDR3 length is 15 residues. The CDR3 coding sequence is TGTGCCAGCAGTTTAGAACGGGGGGACACAGATACGCAGTATTTT. Translation gives CASSLERGDTDTQYF.

The genes are TRBV7-2 and TRBJ2-1; 11 positions match TRBD2. The CDR3 is made up of 15 amino acids. Germline V gene sequence: CDR1 SGHTA, CDR2 FQGNSA. V shed 5 bases, J shed 8 bases, and the junction held 8 bases outside the gene matches. This chain's CDR3 is CASSTRLAGYYEQFF. The CDR3 DNA follows: TGTGCCAGCAGCACACGACTAGCGGGATATTATGAGCAGTTCTTC.

The chain links TRBV5-4 to TRBJ2-3, with 10 bases matching TRBD2. V lost 0 bases, J lost 6 bases, and 4 bases stayed unmatched. The CDR3 is made up of 15 amino acids. The germline V gene encodes CDR1 SGHNT and CDR2 YYREEE (reference sequence). In nucleotides, the CDR3 is TGTGCCAGCAGCTTGGAGCGGGGGGGCAGGGATACGCAGTATTTT. Amino acid sequence: CASSLERGGRDTQYF.

The chain uses TRBV7-9 and TRBJ2-7, with TRBD1 matching over 9 bases. The CDR3 has 14 amino acids. The trim removed 5 bases at V and 4 bases at J, leaving 6 bases unmatched. CDR1 and CDR2 (germline): SEHNR, FQNEAQ (reference sequence). The CDR3 loop reads CASSVRDREYEQYF. DNA of the CDR3: TGTGCCAGCAGCGTAAGGGACAGGGAGTACGAGCAGTACTTC.

In nucleotides, the CDR3 is TGTGCCAGCAGCTCCGGACTAGCGGGGGGCACAGATACGCAGTATTTT. This sequence encodes CASSSGLAGGTDTQYF. The V gene is TRBV7-9, the J gene TRBJ2-3; 13 nucleotides align to TRBD2. J lost 1 base, V lost 4 bases, and 2 bases had no gene match. The CDR3 is 16 residues long. Germline V lookup: CDR1 SEHNR, CDR2 FQNEAQ (reference sequence).

This chain uses TRBV30 with TRBJ1-2; 9 bases agree with TRBD1. The junction had 11 bases not matched to a gene; V was cut back by 1 base and J by 2 bases. Germline lookup yields CDR1 GTSNPN and CDR2 SVGIG (reference sequence). This CDR3 contains 17 residues. CDR3 sequence (DNA): TGTGCCTGGAGTGGGAAGGGGACAGGGCAGGGGAACTATGGCTACACCTTC. Amino acid sequence: CAWSGKGTGQGNYGYTF. The full variable domain, rest sourced from reference TRBV30 and TRBJ1-2, is SQTIHQWPATLVQPVGSPLSLECTVEGTSNPNLYWYRQAAGRGLQLLFYSVGIGQISSEVPQNLSASRPQDRQFILSSKKLLLSDSGFYLCAWSGKGTGQGNYGYTFGSGTRLTVV.